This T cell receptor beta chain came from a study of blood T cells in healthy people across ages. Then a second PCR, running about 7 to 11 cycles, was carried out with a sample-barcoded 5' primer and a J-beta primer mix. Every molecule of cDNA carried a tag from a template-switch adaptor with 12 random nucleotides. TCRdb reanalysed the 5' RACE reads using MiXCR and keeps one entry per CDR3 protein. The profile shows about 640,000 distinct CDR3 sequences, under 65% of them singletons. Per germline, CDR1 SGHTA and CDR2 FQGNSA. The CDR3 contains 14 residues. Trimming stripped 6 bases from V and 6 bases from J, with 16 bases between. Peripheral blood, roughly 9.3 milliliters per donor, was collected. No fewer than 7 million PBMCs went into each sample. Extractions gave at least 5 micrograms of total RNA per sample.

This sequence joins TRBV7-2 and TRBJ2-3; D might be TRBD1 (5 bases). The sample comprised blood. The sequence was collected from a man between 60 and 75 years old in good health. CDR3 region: CASRFGFRDDTQYF. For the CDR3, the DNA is TGTGCCAGCAGGTTCGGATTCAGGGATGATACGCAGTATTTT.